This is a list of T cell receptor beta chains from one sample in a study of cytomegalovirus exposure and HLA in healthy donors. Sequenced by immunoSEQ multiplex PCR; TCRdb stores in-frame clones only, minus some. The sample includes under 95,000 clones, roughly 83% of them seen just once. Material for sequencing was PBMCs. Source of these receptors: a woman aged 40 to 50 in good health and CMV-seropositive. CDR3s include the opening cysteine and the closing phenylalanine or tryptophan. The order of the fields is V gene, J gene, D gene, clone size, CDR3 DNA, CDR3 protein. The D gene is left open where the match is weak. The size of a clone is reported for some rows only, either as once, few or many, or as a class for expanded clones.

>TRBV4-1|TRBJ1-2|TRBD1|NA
TGCGCCAGCAGCCAAGTCTCCTCTGACCACAGGGGATTATATGGCTACACCTTC
CASSQVSSDHRGLYGYTF
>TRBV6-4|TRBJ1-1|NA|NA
TGTGCCAGCAGTGACTCGGGGGGGAACACTGAAGCTTTCTTT
CASSDSGGNTEAFF
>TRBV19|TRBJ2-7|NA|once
TGTGCCAGTAGTATAGTTACGAGCGACGAGCAGTACTTC
CASSIVTSDEQYF
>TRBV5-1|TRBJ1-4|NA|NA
TGCGCCAGCAGCTTGGTTCAGGCTATGACTAATGAAAAACTGTTTTTT
CASSLVQAMTNEKLFF
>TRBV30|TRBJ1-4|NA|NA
TGTGCCTGGAGGGCAGGTCTCTATGAAAAACTGTTTTTT
CAWRAGLYEKLFF
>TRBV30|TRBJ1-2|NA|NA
TGTGCCTTTGATCGGGGCTACACCTTC
CAFDRGYTF
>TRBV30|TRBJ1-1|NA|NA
TGTGCCTGGAGTGTACACAGGCAGCAAAACACTGAAGCTTTCTTT
CAWSVHRQQNTEAFF
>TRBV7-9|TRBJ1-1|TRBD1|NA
TGTGCCAGCAGCTTGGGACAGAGCATGAACACTGAAGCTTTCTTT
CASSLGQSMNTEAFF
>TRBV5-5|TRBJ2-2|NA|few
TGTGCCAGCAGCTTCCGACCACAGGGAGTAAACACCGGGGAGCTGTTTTTT
CASSFRPQGVNTGELFF
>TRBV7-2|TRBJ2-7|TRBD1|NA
TGTGCCAGCAGCTTTGACAGGGTGTCTTACGAGCAGTACTTC
CASSFDRVSYEQYF
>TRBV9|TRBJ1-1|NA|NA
TGTGCCAGCAGCGTAGGAGGCGGATTGAACACTGAAGCTTTCTTT
CASSVGGGLNTEAFF
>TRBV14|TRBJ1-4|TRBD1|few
TGTGCCAGCAGCCAGGCAGGGGGTTACGGTGAAAAACTGTTTTTT
CASSQAGGYGEKLFF
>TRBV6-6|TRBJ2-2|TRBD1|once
TGTGCCAGCAGTTACGGAAAGGGGGCGGGCGGGGAGCTGTTTTTT
CASSYGKGAGGELFF
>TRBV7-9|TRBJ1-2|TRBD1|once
TGTGCCAGCAGCTATCCAGAGACAGGGGGCAATGGCTACACCTTC
CASSYPETGGNGYTF
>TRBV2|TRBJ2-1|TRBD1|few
TGTGCCAGCAGTTATGGACAGGGGGAATGGAATGAGCAGTTCTTC
CASSYGQGEWNEQFF
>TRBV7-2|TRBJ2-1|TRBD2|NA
TGTGCCAGCAGCTTTGGTAGCGGGGGGGCCGGGGCCAATGAGCAGTTCTTC
CASSFGSGGAGANEQFF
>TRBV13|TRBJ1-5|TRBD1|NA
TGTGCCAGCAGCTTAGGGGTAAAGACAGGGCATGATCAGCCCCAGCATTTT
CASSLGVKTGHDQPQHF
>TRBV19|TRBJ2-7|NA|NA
TGTGCCAGTAGTATTCTCGCGGGCGCGGTCCCCAAAGCCTACGAGCAGTACTTC
CASSILAGAVPKAYEQYF
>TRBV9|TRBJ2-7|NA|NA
TGTGCCAGCAGCGTAGGGGGGGGCGGCTCCTACGAGCAGTACTTC
CASSVGGGGSYEQYF
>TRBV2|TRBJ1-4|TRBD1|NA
TGTGCCAGCAGGGACAGGGGACTGGGGGAAAAACTGTTTTTT
CASRDRGLGEKLFF
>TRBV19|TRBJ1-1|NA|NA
TGTGCCAGTAGTATGTTCCCGACAGGGAACACTGAAGCTTTCTTT
CASSMFPTGNTEAFF
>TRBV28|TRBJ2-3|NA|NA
TGTGCCAGCAGTCTTGGTGGCCCAGATACGCAGTATTTT
CASSLGGPDTQYF
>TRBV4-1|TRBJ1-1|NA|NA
TGCGCCAGCAGCCACGACGGACTCCTGAACACTGAAGCTTTCTTT
CASSHDGLLNTEAFF
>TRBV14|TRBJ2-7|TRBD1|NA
TGTGCCAGCAGCCACGGGACAGGGATCTACGAGCAGTACTTC
CASSHGTGIYEQYF
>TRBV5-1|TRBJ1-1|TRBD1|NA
TGCGCCAGCAGCTTGGCGGGACAGGAGGGGGACACTGAAGCTTTCTTT
CASSLAGQEGDTEAFF
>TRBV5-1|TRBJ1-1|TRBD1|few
TGCGCCAGCAGCTTGGTAGGGACAGGGGGGTCTGAAGCTTTCTTT
CASSLVGTGGSEAFF
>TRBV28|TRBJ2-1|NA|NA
TGTGCCAGCAGTTTATCAGAGGGTGAGCAGTTCTTC
CASSLSEGEQFF
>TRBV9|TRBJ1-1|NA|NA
TGTGCCAGCAGCGTAGGGAGAGGGGGTGAAATGAACACTGAAGCTTTCTTT
CASSVGRGGEMNTEAFF
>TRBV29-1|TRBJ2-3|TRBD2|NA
TGCAGCGTTGAATTCCGTGGGAGGGCCTCAGATACGCAGTATTTT
CSVEFRGRASDTQYF
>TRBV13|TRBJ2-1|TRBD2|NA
TGTGCCAGCAGCTTGAAAGCGGGACCTCTCTACAATGAGCAGTTCTTC
CASSLKAGPLYNEQFF
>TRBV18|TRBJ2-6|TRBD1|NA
TGTGCCAGCTCTCGGACAGGGGGCTCTGGGGCCAACGTCCTGACTTTC
CASSRTGGSGANVLTF
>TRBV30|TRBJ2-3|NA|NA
TGTGCCTGGATTCGTGGGAGCGGGTATACGCAGTATTTT
CAWIRGSGYTQYF
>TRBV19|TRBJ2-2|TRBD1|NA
TGTGCCAGTAGTAGCAGCCCTACAGGGGTGGTAAGAACCGGGGAGCTGTTTTTT
CASSSSPTGVVRTGELFF